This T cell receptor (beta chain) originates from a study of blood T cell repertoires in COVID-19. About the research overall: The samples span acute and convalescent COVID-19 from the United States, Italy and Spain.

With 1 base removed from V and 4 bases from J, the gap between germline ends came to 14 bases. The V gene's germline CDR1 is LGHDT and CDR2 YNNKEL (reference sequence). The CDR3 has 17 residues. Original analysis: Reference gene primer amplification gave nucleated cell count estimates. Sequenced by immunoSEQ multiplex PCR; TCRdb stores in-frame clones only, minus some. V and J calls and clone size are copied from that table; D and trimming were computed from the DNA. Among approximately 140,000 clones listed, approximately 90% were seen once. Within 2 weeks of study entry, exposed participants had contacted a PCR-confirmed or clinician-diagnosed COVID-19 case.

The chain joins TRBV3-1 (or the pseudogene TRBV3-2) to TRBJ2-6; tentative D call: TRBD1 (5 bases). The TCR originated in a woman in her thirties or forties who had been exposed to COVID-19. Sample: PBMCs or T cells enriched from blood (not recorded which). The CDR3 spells CASSQVGVGRGANVLTF. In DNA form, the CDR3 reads TGTGCCAGCAGCCAAGTAGGGGTGGGGCGCGGGGCCAACGTCCTGACTTTC.